The sequence of this T cell receptor (beta chain) was determined in a study of cytomegalovirus exposure and HLA in healthy donors. Regarding this clone: Its antigen is not known.

PCR amplification relied on 60 Vbeta primers (plus 13 Jbeta primers). Per the original data handling: Counted up in a later analysis, unique TCR beta chains came to approximately 83 million, with around 10 million shared. Repertoires were generated with immunoSEQ multiplex PCR, while TCRdb's copy carries only in-frame clones and drops some. Clone size and the V and J calls come from that table; the DNA yielded D and trimming. The sample consists of under 200,000 clones, 84% of them appearing once. Overall study findings and caveats: Common viral pathogens were later found to be apparently linked to several of the most significant clusters. Researchers catalogued over 150 TCR beta chains as cytomegalovirus-associated. Most observed TCR sequences were rare, whereas some public TCRs were detected in many donors.

Germline-derived CDR1 and CDR2 are MDHEN and SYDVKM. Trimming took off 7 bases at V and 0 bases at J, with 16 bases between the two ends. This CDR3 is built from 15 residues. The TCR sequence derives from a boy between 10 and 17 years old in good health and CMV-seronegative. The chain joins TRBV28 to TRBJ2-7; D ambiguous. Sequencing input: PBMCs. CDR3 DNA: TGTGCCAGCAATCCACCCGGGTACGGCTCCTACGAGCAGTACTTC. It specifies CASNPPGYGSYEQYF.